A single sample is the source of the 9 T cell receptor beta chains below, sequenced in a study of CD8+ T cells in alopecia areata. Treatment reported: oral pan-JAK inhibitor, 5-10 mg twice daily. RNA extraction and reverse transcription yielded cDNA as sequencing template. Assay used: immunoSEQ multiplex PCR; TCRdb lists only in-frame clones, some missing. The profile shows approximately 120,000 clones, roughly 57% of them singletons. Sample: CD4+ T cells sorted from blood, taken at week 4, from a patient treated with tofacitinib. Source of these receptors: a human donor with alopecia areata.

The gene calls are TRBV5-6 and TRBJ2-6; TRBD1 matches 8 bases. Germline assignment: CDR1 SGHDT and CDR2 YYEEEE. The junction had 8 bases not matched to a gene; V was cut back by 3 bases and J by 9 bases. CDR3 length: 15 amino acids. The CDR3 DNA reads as TGTGCCAGCAGCTACAAAGGACAGGGTGACAACGTCCTGACTTTC. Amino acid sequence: CASSYKGQGDNVLTF. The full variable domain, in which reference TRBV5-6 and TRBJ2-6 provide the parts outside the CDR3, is DAGVTQSPTHLIKTRGQQVTLRCSPKSGHDTVSWYQQALGQGPQFIFQYYEEEERQRGNFPDRFSGHQFPNYSSELNVNALLLGDSALYLCASSYKGQGDNVLTFGAGSRLTVL.

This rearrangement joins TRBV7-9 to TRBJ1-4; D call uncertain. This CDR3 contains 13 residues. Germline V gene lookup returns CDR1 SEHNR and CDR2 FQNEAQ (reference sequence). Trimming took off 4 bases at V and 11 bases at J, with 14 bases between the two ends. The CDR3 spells CASSSIREGKLFF. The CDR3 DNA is TGTGCCAGCAGCTCTATAAGAGAGGGTAAACTGTTTTTT.

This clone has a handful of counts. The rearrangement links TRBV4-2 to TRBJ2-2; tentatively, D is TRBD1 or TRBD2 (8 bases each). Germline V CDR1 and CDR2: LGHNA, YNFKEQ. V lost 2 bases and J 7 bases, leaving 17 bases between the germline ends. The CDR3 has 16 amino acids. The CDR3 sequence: CASSQTGGLEIGELFF. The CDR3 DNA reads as TGTGCCAGCAGCCAAACAGGGGGACTAGAGATCGGGGAGCTGTTTTTT.

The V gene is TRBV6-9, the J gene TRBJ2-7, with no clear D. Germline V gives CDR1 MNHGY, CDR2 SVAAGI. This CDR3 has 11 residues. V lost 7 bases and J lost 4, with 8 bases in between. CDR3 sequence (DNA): TGTGCCAGCACCACGGTGTACGAGCAGTACTTC. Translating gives CASTTVYEQYF.

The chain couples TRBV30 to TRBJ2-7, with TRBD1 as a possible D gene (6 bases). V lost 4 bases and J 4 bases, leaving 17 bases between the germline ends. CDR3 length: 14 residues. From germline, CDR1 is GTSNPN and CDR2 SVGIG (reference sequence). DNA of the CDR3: TGTGCCTGGACCCGCCGACAGGTAATATACGAGCAGTACTTC. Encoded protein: CAWTRRQVIYEQYF.

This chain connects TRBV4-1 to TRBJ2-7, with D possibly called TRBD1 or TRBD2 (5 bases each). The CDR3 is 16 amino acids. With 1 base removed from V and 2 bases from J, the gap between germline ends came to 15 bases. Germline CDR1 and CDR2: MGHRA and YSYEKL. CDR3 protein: CASSQVSGTPPYEQYF. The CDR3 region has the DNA TGCGCCAGCAGCCAAGTATCGGGGACCCCCCCCTACGAGCAGTACTTC.

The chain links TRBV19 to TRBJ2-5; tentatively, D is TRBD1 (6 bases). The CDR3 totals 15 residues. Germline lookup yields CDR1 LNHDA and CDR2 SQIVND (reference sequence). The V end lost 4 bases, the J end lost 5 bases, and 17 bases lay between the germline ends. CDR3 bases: TGTGCCAGTAGTAAATCGGCCACAGGGAAGGAGACCCAGTACTTC. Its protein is CASSKSATGKETQYF.

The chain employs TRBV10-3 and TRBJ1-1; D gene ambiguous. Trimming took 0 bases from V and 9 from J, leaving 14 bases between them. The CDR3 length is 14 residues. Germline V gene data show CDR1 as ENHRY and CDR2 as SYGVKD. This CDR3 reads CAISESDGNLQAFF. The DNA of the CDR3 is TGTGCCATCAGTGAGTCGGATGGAAATTTACAAGCTTTCTTT.

CDR3: CSVRGRSQETQYF. CDR3 nucleotide sequence: TGCAGCGTTCGAGGCAGGTCGCAAGAGACCCAGTACTTC. The rearrangement links TRBV29-1 to TRBJ2-5; D call uncertain. The CDR3 sequence is 13 residues long. Germline loops: CDR1 SQVTM, CDR2 ANQGSEA. V lost 5 bases to trimming and J lost 2 bases, with 12 bases between them.